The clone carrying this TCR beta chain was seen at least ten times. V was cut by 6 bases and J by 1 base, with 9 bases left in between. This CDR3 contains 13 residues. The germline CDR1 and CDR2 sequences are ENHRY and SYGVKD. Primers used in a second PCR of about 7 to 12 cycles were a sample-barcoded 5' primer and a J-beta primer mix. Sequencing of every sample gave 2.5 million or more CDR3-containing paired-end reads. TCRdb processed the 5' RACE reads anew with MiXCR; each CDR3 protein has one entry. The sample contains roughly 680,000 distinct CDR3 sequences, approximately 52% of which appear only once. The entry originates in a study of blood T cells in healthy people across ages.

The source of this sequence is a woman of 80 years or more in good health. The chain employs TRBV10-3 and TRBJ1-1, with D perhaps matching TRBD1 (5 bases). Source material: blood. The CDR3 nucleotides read TGTGCCATCAGGACAGATAAGAACACTGAAGCTTTCTTT. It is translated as CAIRTDKNTEAFF.